These 19 T cell receptor beta chains were all obtained from the same sample, sequenced in a study of T cell responses to AZD1222 COVID-19 vaccine. Produced via immunoSEQ multiplex PCR; TCRdb's table is partial and in-frame only. The table has some 120,000 clones, 70% to 90% seen once. Sequencing used peripheral blood, obtained on day 0 of AZD1222 vaccination. These receptors originate from an adult in good health.

The chain is built from TRBV7-2 and TRBJ2-7; 12 bases match TRBD2. CDR1 and CDR2 (germline): SGHTA, FQGNSA. Trimming at V came to 7 bases and at J to 3 bases, leaving 4 bases not matched to a gene. CDR3 length: 14 residues. Here the CDR3 reads CASIRLAGDYEQYF. CDR3 DNA: TGTGCCAGCATCAGACTAGCGGGGGACTACGAGCAGTACTTC.

CDR3 loop: CASSVDQNSNQPQHF. The CDR3 bases are TGTGCCAGCAGCGTAGATCAGAATAGCAATCAGCCCCAGCATTTT. This chain links TRBV9 with TRBJ1-5; D gene uncertain. The length of the CDR3 is 15 residues. Trimming removed 0 bases at V and 0 bases at J, with 7 bases between. CDR1 is SGDLS, CDR2 YYNGEE, per germline.

The rearrangement joins TRBV5-4 to TRBJ1-1, with D tentatively TRBD1 (6 bases). The CDR3 is 14 amino acids. V dropped 2 bases and J dropped 3 bases, with 11 bases sitting between them. Germline CDR1 SGHNT, CDR2 YYREEE (reference sequence). The CDR3: CASSLQGMHTEAFF. CDR3 nucleotide sequence: TGTGCCAGCAGCTTACAGGGTATGCACACTGAAGCTTTCTTT.

This chain uses TRBV5-6 with TRBJ1-2; D gene uncertain. Looked up from germline, CDR1 is SGHDT and CDR2 is YYEEEE. With 1 base removed from V and 4 bases from J, the gap between germline ends came to 20 bases. The CDR3 totals 17 residues. CDR3 residues: CASSLPGQSLPRYGYTF. As DNA, the CDR3 is TGTGCCAGCAGCTTGCCCGGGCAGAGCCTACCCCGCTATGGCTACACCTTC.

Here the CDR3 reads CASSLTAGGTDTQYF. The CDR3 DNA reads TGTGCCAGCAGCTTGACAGCGGGAGGCACAGATACGCAGTATTTT. The chain joins TRBV5-6 to TRBJ2-3, with TRBD2 matching 8 bases. The V gene's germline CDR1 is SGHDT and CDR2 YYEEEE. V shed 1 base, J shed 1 base, and the junction held 2 bases outside the gene matches. This CDR3 has 15 residues.

Regarding this clone: A much larger clone lies one base from this, so it may be a read error. The chain employs TRBV7-9 and TRBJ1-1; D remains unclear. Looked up from germline, CDR1 is SEHNR and CDR2 is FQNEAQ (reference sequence). Trimming pared 0 bases from V and 9 bases from J, leaving 11 bases between. This CDR3 is 13 amino acids long. The chain's CDR3 is CASSLAAGFKAFF. In DNA form, the CDR3 reads TGTGCCAGCAGCTTAGCAGCGGGGTTTAAAGCTTTCTTT.

This rearrangement joins TRBV14 to TRBJ1-1; D unclear. The V end was cut by 0 bases, the J end by 1 base, with 12 bases between. Germline V gene sequence: CDR1 SGHDN, CDR2 FVKESK. The CDR3 loop spans 16 amino acids. The CDR3 reads CASSQDRTIQNTEAFF. As DNA, the CDR3 is TGTGCCAGCAGCCAAGATCGGACCATTCAGAACACTGAAGCTTTCTTT.

The chain carries TRBV1 and TRBJ1-1. TRBV1 is designated a pseudogene. This CDR3 spans 15 amino acids. CDR3 DNA sequence: TGCACCAGCAGCCAAGATCAAAGCCCCAACACTGAAGCTTTCTTT. Its translation is CTSSQDQSPNTEAFF.

The V call is TRBV6-6, the J call TRBJ2-2, with 10 bases identical to TRBD2. V was pared by 2 bases and J by 8 bases, with 5 bases of the junction left unmatched. The CDR3 spans 15 residues. CDR1 and CDR2 from the germline V gene are MNHNY and SVGAGI (reference sequence). CDR3 sequence (DNA): TGTGCCAGCAGTTACCCAGGACTAGCGGAGGGGGAGCTGTTTTTT. Amino acids: CASSYPGLAEGELFF.

The chain is built from TRBV7-9 and TRBJ2-7; 14 positions match TRBD2. This CDR3 has 17 amino acids. Trimming took 3 bases from V and 1 from J; bases not matched to a gene: 5. Germline assignment: CDR1 SEHNR and CDR2 FQNEAQ (reference sequence). The CDR3 protein is CASSLGGLAGGSYEQYF. DNA of the CDR3: TGTGCCAGCAGCTTGGGCGGACTAGCGGGGGGTTCCTACGAGCAGTACTTC.

The sample holds one count of this clone. The J gene is TRBJ1-3, the V gene TRBV10-3; 10 positions agree with TRBD1. CDR1 ENHRY and CDR2 SYGVKD come from the germline V gene. This CDR3 is 12 amino acids long. The junction had 6 bases not matched to a gene; V was cut back by 4 bases and J by 15 bases. As DNA, the CDR3 is TGTGCCATCAGTGGCACCGGGACAGGGGCATATTTT. Amino acid sequence: CAISGTGTGAYF.

This clone appeared a few times. This chain links TRBV5-1 with TRBJ2-3; the D is unclear. The CDR3 is made up of 15 amino acids. Per the germline V gene, CDR1 is SGHRS and CDR2 is YFSETQ. Trimming took 0 bases from V and 9 from J, leaving 17 bases between them. CDR3 bases: TGCGCCAGCAGCTTGGCCTCCGAACCAGGAGAGACGCAGTATTTT. Residues: CASSLASEPGETQYF. Complete variable domain (other parts from reference TRBV5-1 and TRBJ2-3): KAGVTQTPRYLIKTRGQQVTLSCSPISGHRSVSWYQQTPGQGLQFLFEYFSETQRNKGNFPGRFSGRQFSNSRSEMNVSTLELGDSALYLCASSLASEPGETQYFGPGTRLTVL.

The CDR3 DNA sequence: TGTGCCAGCAGTAGACTAGCGGGGGGGCAACAAGAGACCCAGTACTTC. Translating gives CASSRLAGGQQETQYF. This chain connects TRBV2 to TRBJ2-5; 14 nucleotides agree with TRBD2. Germline V gives CDR1 SNHLY, CDR2 FYNNEI. Germline trimming cut 5 bases from V and 2 bases from J; bases unmatched to any gene: 4. The CDR3 totals 16 residues. Full variable domain (remainder filled in from reference TRBV2 and TRBJ2-5): EPEVTQTPSHQVTQMGQEVILRCVPISNHLYFYWYRQILGQKVEFLVSFYNNEISEKSEIFDDQFSVERPDGSNFTLKIRSTKLEDSAMYFCASSRLAGGQQETQYFGPGTRLLVL.

This clone came up once. The chain is built from TRBV7-2 and TRBJ1-5; the D gene is possibly TRBD1 (5 bases). From germline, CDR1 is SGHTA and CDR2 FQGNSA. V was shortened by 5 bases and J by 5 bases, with 13 bases between the two germline ends. The CDR3 runs to 14 residues. CDR3 DNA: TGTGCCAGCAGCCCCGTGGACATCTATCAGCCCCAGCATTTT. The encoded protein is CASSPVDIYQPQHF.

V gene TRBV5-6 combines with J gene TRBJ1-2; D is possibly TRBD1 (5 bases). The CDR3 runs to 14 residues. Trimming removed 2 bases at V and 7 bases at J, with 15 bases between. Per germline, CDR1 SGHDT and CDR2 YYEEEE. CDR3 in amino acids: CASSFAVAGSGYTF. In nucleotides, the CDR3 is TGTGCCAGCAGCTTTGCCGTGGCAGGGAGTGGCTACACCTTC.

This sequence joins TRBV6-6 and TRBJ2-1; 13 nucleotides agree with TRBD2. V lost 6 bases to trimming and J lost 4 bases; unmatched junction nucleotides: 6. CDR3 length: 16 residues. Germline values: CDR1 MNHNY, CDR2 SVGAGI (reference sequence). The CDR3 reads CASSRGLAGVYNEQFF. The CDR3 DNA follows: TGTGCCAGCAGCCGAGGACTAGCGGGGGTATACAATGAGCAGTTCTTC.

This chain joins TRBV29-1 and TRBJ1-1, with no clear D. Trimming removed 7 bases at V and 5 bases at J, with 5 bases between. This CDR3 contains 9 residues. CDR1 is SQVTM and CDR2 is ANQGSEA in the germline V gene. DNA of the CDR3: TGCAGCGACGCTACTGAAGCTTTCTTT. The encoded protein is CSDATEAFF. The variable domain in full, with the rest retrieved from reference TRBV29-1 and TRBJ1-1, is SAVISQKPSRDICQRGTSLTIQCQVDSQVTMMFWYRQQPGQSLTLIATANQGSEATYESGFVIDKFPISRPNLTFSTLTVSNMSPEDSSIYLCSDATEAFFGQGTRLTVV.

The CDR3 is CASRSTGPYEQYF. CDR3 bases: TGTGCCAGCAGATCAACAGGCCCCTACGAGCAGTACTTC. J is TRBJ2-7 and V is TRBV12-3 or TRBV12-4, with D perhaps matching TRBD1 (5 bases). V dropped 6 bases and J dropped 2 bases, with 11 bases sitting between them. The CDR3 loop spans 13 amino acids.

This chain joins TRBV3-1 (or the pseudogene TRBV3-2) and TRBJ1-1; D is perhaps TRBD1 (5 bases). Germline values: CDR1 LGHDT, CDR2 YNNKEL (reference sequence). V was clipped by 3 bases and J by 0 bases, with 17 bases between them. This CDR3 region has 17 residues. The CDR3 sequence is CASSQYLEGRLNTEAFF. CDR3 nucleotides: TGTGCCAGCAGCCAGTACTTGGAGGGGCGATTGAACACTGAAGCTTTCTTT.